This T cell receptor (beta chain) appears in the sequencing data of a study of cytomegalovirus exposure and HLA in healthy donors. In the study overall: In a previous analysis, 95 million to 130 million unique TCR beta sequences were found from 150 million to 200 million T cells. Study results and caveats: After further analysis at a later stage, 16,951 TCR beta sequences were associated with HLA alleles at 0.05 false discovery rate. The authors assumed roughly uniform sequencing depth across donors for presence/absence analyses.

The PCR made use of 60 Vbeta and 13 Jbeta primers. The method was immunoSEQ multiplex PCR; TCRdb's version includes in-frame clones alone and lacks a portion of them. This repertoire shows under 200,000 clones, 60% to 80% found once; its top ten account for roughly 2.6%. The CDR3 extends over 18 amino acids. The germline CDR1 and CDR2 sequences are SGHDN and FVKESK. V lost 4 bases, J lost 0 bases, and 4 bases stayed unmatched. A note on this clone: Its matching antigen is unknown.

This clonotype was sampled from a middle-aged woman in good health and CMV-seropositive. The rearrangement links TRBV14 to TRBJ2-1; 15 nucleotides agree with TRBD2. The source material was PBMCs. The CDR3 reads CASSPGLAGGDSYNEQFF. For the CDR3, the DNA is TGTGCCAGCAGCCCGGGACTAGCGGGAGGCGACTCCTACAATGAGCAGTTCTTC.